The text below deals with one T cell receptor beta chain. V gave up 5 bases and J gave up 6 bases; unmatched junction bases: 8. The CDR3 runs 16 residues. Germline V CDR1 and CDR2: SGHTA, FQGNSA. Per the original data handling: Counts of nucleated cells, estimated from reference gene primer amplification, were obtained. Assay used: immunoSEQ multiplex PCR; TCRdb lists only in-frame clones, some missing. V, J and clone size derive from that table, while D and trimming were established from the DNA sequence. The sample includes roughly 250,000 clones, roughly nine tenths of them seen just once. The data originate from a study of blood T cell repertoires in COVID-19. Study overall: T cells, B-cell-depleted T cells, or PBMCs supplied cDNA or gDNA.

The sequenced sample was peripheral blood. The sequence was obtained from a woman between 25 and 40 years old with COVID-19, enrolled during active disease. This rearrangement joins TRBV7-2 to TRBJ2-7; 15 bases line up with TRBD2. In DNA, the CDR3 is TGTGCCAGCAGCCCCTCCGGACTAGCGGGGGGGCTCGAGCAGTACTTC. As protein: CASSPSGLAGGLEQYF.